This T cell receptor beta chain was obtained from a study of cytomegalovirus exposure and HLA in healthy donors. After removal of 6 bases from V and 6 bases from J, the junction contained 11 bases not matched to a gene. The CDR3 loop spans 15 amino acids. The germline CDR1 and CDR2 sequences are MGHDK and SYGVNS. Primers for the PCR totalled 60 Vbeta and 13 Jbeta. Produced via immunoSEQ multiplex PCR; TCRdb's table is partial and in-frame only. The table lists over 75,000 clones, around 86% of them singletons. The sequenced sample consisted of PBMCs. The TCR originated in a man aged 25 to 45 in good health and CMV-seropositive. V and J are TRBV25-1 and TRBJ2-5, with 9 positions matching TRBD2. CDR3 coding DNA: TGTGCCAGCAGCCCCCGGCGGGGGGGGACTCAGACCCAGTACTTC. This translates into CASSPRRGGTQTQYF.